This passage covers 13 T cell receptor beta chains from one sample sequenced in a study of cytomegalovirus exposure and HLA in healthy donors. Vbeta (60) and Jbeta (13) primers were used in the PCR. Assay used: immunoSEQ multiplex PCR; TCRdb lists only in-frame clones, some missing. The sample carries 110,000 to 150,000 clones, around 70% recorded once. Sequencing was performed on PBMCs. Receptors were obtained from a woman aged 30 to 39 in good health and CMV-seronegative.

The CDR3 reads CASSLVQASGTQYF. The CDR3 bases are TGTGCCAGCAGCTTGGTTCAGGCGTCAGGTACGCAGTATTTT. The rearrangement joins TRBV5-4 to TRBJ2-3; D call uncertain. The CDR3 covers 14 residues. Trimming shortened V by 0 bases and J by 8 bases, and 13 bases separated the two germline ends. CDR1 and CDR2 from the germline V gene are SGHNT and YYREEE (reference sequence). Variable domain in full (rest from reference TRBV5-4 and TRBJ2-3): ETGVTQSPTHLIKTRGQQVTLRCSSQSGHNTVSWYQQALGQGPQFIFQYYREEENGRGNFPPRFSGLQFPNYSSELNVNALELDDSALYLCASSLVQASGTQYFGPGTRLTVL.

The chain joins TRBV11-2 to TRBJ1-5; the D is unclear. The V end was cut by 1 base, the J end by 0 bases, with 7 bases between. The germline gives CDR1 SGHAT, CDR2 FQNNGV. The CDR3 has 15 residues. The CDR3, as DNA: TGTGCCAGCAGCTTAGGAGGAGCTAGCAATCAGCCCCAGCATTTT. Translated: CASSLGGASNQPQHF.

Only one count was recorded for this clone. The rearrangement links TRBV7-3 to TRBJ2-2; maybe TRBD2 (5 bases). CDR1 is SGHTA, CDR2 FQGTGA, per germline. The CDR3 consists of 15 residues. Trimming took 0 bases from V and 6 from J, leaving 11 bases between them. CDR3 coding DNA: TGTGCCAGCAGCTTAACATTCTCGGGATCCGGGGAGCTGTTTTTT. Translation: CASSLTFSGSGELFF. Filled out from reference TRBV7-3 and TRBJ2-2, the complete variable domain reads GAGVSQTPSNKVTEKGKYVELRCDPISGHTALYWYRQSLGQGPEFLIYFQGTGAADDSGLPNDRFFAVRPEGSVSTLKIQRTERGDSAVYLCASSLTFSGSGELFFGEGSRLTVL.

V gene TRBV4-2 combines with J gene TRBJ2-5; a weak D match, TRBD2 (5 bases). V was shortened by 1 base and J by 2 bases, with 8 bases between the two germline ends. Looked up from germline, CDR1 is LGHNA and CDR2 is YNFKEQ. The CDR3 consists of 14 residues. CDR3 region: CASSQAGLQETQYF. The CDR3 DNA is TGTGCCAGCAGCCAAGCGGGATTACAAGAGACCCAGTACTTC.

The rearrangement joins TRBV28 to TRBJ2-7; D gene ambiguous. Germline V gene lookup returns CDR1 MDHEN and CDR2 SYDVKM. CDR3 length: 13 amino acids. The V gene lost 5 bases and the J gene lost 3 bases, with 11 bases spanning the gap. The chain's CDR3 is CASSNTMIYEQYF. In nucleotides, the CDR3 is TGTGCCAGCAGTAACACCATGATCTACGAGCAGTACTTC. The variable domain in full, completed from reference TRBV28 and TRBJ2-7, reads DVKVTQSSRYLVKRTGEKVFLECVQDMDHENMFWYRQDPGLGLRLIYFSYDVKMKEKGDIPEGYSVSREKKERFSLILESASTNQTSMYLCASSNTMIYEQYFGPGTRLTVT.

The J gene is TRBJ2-1, the V gene TRBV27, with 16 bases matching TRBD2. J gave up 0 bases and V 6 bases, and 5 bases lay outside the gene matches. This CDR3 spans 18 amino acids. Per germline, CDR1 MNHEY and CDR2 SMNVEV (reference sequence). The CDR3 DNA reads as TGTGCCAGCAGCTCGGGACTAGCGGGAGGGCCCTCCTACAATGAGCAGTTCTTC. Protein product: CASSSGLAGGPSYNEQFF.

The J gene is TRBJ2-6, the V gene TRBV2; D is ambiguous. Germline-derived CDR1 and CDR2 are SNHLY and FYNNEI. This CDR3 spans 14 amino acids. V gave up 7 bases and J gave up 1 base, with 8 bases separating them. CDR3 protein: CASTERSGANVLTF. The CDR3 nucleotides are TGTGCCAGCACCGAGAGGTCTGGGGCCAACGTCCTGACTTTC.

The count of this clone is one. V gene TRBV30 combines with J gene TRBJ1-1; TRBD1 might be the D (6 bases). V dropped 5 bases and J dropped 8 bases, with 12 bases sitting between them. The CDR3 runs 11 residues. CDR1 GTSNPN and CDR2 SVGIG come from the germline V gene (reference sequence). As DNA, the CDR3 is TGTGCCTGGGGTACAGGGTGGGAAGCTTTCTTT. This gives the protein CAWGTGWEAFF.

The table lists this clone with a few counts. This chain joins TRBV9 and TRBJ2-5; 8 bases are a match to TRBD1. The closer fit of TRBJ2-7 to the DNA end suggests the J call may be wrong. Germline lookup yields CDR1 SGDLS and CDR2 YYNGEE. CDR3 length: 14 amino acids. CDR3 nucleotides: TGTGCCAGCAGCGGGGGACAGGCGACCTACGAGCAGTACTTC. It yields the protein CASSGGQATYEQYF.

The rearrangement uses TRBV9 and TRBJ1-2; D unclear. Deletions cut 0 bases from V and 2 bases from J, with 11 bases between. The CDR3 runs 15 residues. Per the germline V gene, CDR1 is SGDLS and CDR2 is YYNGEE. CDR3: CASSVDGGLNYGYTF. DNA for the CDR3: TGTGCCAGCAGCGTAGATGGAGGGTTGAACTATGGCTACACCTTC.

This clone occurred once. The chain combines TRBV11-2 with TRBJ2-7; 8 bases align to TRBD2. The CDR3 length is 15 residues. CDR1 and CDR2 from the germline V gene are SGHAT and FQNNGV. Trimming took 0 bases from V and 6 from J; bases not matched to a gene: 7. The CDR3 nucleotides are TGTGCCAGCAGCTTAGATCCGGGCGGGAGGACCGAGCAGTACTTC. This codes for CASSLDPGGRTEQYF.

CDR3 nucleotides: TGTGCCAGCAGCCCAGGGTCCGAGACCCAGTACTTC. Encoded protein: CASSPGSETQYF. This rearrangement joins TRBV2 to TRBJ2-5; tentatively, D is TRBD1 (5 bases). CDR1 and CDR2 from the germline V gene are SNHLY and FYNNEI. The V and J ends lost 6 bases and 5 bases respectively, with 10 bases between them. The CDR3 has 12 amino acids.

This clone turned up a few times. J is TRBJ2-1 and V is TRBV7-2; possible D gene TRBD2, 6 bases. The V end lost 5 bases, the J end lost 6 bases, and 14 bases lay between the germline ends. Germline assignment: CDR1 SGHTA and CDR2 FQGNSA. The CDR3 consists of 14 residues. CDR3 in DNA: TGTGCCAGCAGCACAGCGGGTTATGGCAATGAGCAGTTCTTC. It translates to CASSTAGYGNEQFF.